Below, 5 T cell receptor beta chains from the same sample are listed, as sequenced in a study of shared clonotypes between healthy human individuals. Method: immunoSEQ multiplex PCR; TCRdb's copy keeps in-frame clones and lacks some. The table includes about 1.1 million clones, around 77% detected once. Sequenced material: memory CD4+ T cells from PBMCs. Regarding subset: CD45RA-negative fraction. The receptor set was obtained from a man aged 18 to 29 in good health. Some clones in this sample may be carry-over from other donors' samples.

This chain uses TRBV27 with TRBJ1-3, with D perhaps TRBD1 (5 bases). Between the trimmed V and J ends, which lost 6 bases and 2 bases, there was a span of 11 bases. Germline CDR1 reads MNHEY; CDR2 reads SMNVEV (reference sequence). The CDR3 spans 14 residues. CDR3 sequence (DNA): TGTGCCAGCAGAGGGGCCAGTGCTGGAAACACCATATATTTT. Amino acid sequence: CASRGASAGNTIYF.

The rearrangement links TRBV5-4 to TRBJ1-2; 8 positions match TRBD1. Germline-derived CDR1 and CDR2 are SGHNT and YYREEE (reference sequence). Losses at the gene ends were 0 bases for V and 6 bases for J; bases not matched to a gene: 10. This CDR3 region has 16 residues. CDR3 nucleotides: TGTGCCAGCAGCTTGGACGGACAGGGAACGTTGGATGGCTACACCTTC. It is translated as CASSLDGQGTLDGYTF.

The rearrangement uses TRBV2 and TRBJ1-1; D unclear. In germline, CDR1 is SNHLY, CDR2 FYNNEI. The V gene lost 5 bases and the J gene lost 1 base, with 14 bases spanning the gap. The CDR3 sequence is 15 residues long. The CDR3 DNA reads TGTGCCAGCAGTCCTAACTTAACACCGAACACTGAAGCTTTCTTT. Protein product: CASSPNLTPNTEAFF.

J is TRBJ2-7 and V is TRBV5-4, with TRBD1 identical over 8 bases. The CDR3 runs to 17 residues. V shed 4 bases and J 0 bases; nucleotides not matched to a gene: 12. Germline V CDR1 and CDR2: SGHNT, YYREEE (reference sequence). CDR3 bases: TGTGCCAGCAGCCCCGGGACAGGCCCTAGGAACTCCTACGAGCAGTACTTC. Protein sequence: CASSPGTGPRNSYEQYF. The variable domain in full, completed from reference TRBV5-4 and TRBJ2-7, reads ETGVTQSPTHLIKTRGQQVTLRCSSQSGHNTVSWYQQALGQGPQFIFQYYREEENGRGNFPPRFSGLQFPNYSSELNVNALELDDSALYLCASSPGTGPRNSYEQYFGPGTRLTVT.

The chain links TRBV7-9 to TRBJ2-4, with TRBD2 as a possible D gene (6 bases). The CDR3 has 15 residues. The germline gives CDR1 SEHNR, CDR2 FQNEAQ (reference sequence). V lost 5 bases, J lost 8 bases, and 19 bases lay in between. As DNA, the CDR3 is TGTGCCAGCAGCACCCGTCCGGGGGACGAAGACATTCAGTACTTC. As protein: CASSTRPGDEDIQYF. The variable domain in full, completed from reference TRBV7-9 and TRBJ2-4, reads DTGVSQNPRHKITKRGQNVTFRCDPISEHNRLYWYRQTLGQGPEFLTYFQNEAQLEKSRLLSDRFSAERPKGSFSTLEIQRTEQGDSAMYLCASSTRPGDEDIQYFGAGTRLSVL.